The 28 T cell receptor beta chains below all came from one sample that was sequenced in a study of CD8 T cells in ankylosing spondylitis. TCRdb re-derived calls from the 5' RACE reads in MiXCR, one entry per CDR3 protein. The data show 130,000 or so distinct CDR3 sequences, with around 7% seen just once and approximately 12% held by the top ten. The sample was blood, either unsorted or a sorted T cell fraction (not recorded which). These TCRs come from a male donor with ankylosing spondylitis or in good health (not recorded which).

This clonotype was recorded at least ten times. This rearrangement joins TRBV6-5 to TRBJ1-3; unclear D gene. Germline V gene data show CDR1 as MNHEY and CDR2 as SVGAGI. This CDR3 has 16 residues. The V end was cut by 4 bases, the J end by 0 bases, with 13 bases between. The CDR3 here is CASSLIVAFSGNTIYF. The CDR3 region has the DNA TGTGCCAGCAGTTTAATAGTCGCTTTCTCTGGAAACACCATATATTTT.

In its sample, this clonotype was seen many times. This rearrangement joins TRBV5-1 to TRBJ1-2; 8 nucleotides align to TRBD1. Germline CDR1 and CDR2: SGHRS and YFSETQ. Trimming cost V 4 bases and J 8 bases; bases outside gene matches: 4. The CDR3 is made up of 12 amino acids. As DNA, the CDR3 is TGCGCCAGCAGCGGGGACAGGAGCGGCTACACCTTC. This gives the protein CASSGDRSGYTF.

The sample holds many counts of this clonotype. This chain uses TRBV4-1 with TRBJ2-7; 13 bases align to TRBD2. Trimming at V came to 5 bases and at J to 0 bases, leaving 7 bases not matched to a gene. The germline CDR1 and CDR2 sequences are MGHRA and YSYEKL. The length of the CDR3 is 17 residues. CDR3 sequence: CASSSRTSGGSSYEQYF. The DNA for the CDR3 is TGCGCCAGCAGCTCCCGGACTAGCGGGGGAAGCTCCTACGAGCAGTACTTC.

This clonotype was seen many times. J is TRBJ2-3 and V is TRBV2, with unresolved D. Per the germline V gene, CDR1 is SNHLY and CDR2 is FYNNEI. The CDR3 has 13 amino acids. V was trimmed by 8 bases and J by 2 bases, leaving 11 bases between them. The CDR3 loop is CASVREYTDTQYF. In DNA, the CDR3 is TGTGCCAGCGTCAGAGAGTACACAGATACGCAGTATTTT.

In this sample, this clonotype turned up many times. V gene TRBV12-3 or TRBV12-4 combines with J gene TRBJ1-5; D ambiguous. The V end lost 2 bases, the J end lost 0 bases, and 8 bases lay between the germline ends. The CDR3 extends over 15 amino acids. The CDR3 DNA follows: TGTGCCAGCAGTTTAACCGCAGGTAGCAATCAGCCCCAGCATTTT. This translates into CASSLTAGSNQPQHF.

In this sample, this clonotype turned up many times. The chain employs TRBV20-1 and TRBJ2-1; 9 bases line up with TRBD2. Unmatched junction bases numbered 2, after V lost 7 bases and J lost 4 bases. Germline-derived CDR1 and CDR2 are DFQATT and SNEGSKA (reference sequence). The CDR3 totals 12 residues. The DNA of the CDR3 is TGCAGTGTAGCGGGAGCGTACAATGAGCAGTTCTTC. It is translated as CSVAGAYNEQFF.

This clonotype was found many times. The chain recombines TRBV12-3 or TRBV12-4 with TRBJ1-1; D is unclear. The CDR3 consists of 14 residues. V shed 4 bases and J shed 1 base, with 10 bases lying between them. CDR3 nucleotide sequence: TGTGCCAGCAGTTCCGCGTTCCCGAACACTGAAGCTTTCTTT. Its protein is CASSSAFPNTEAFF.

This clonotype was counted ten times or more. In DNA form, the CDR3 reads TGCGCCAGCAGCTCCCTACGGAGCGGGGGGGGGAATGAGCAGTTCTTC. Translated: CASSSLRSGGGNEQFF. V usage is TRBV5-1 and J usage is TRBJ2-1; 10 bases match TRBD2. This CDR3 comprises 16 residues. Trimming took 3 bases from V and 7 from J; bases not matched to a gene: 10. CDR1 and CDR2 from the germline V gene are SGHRS and YFSETQ.

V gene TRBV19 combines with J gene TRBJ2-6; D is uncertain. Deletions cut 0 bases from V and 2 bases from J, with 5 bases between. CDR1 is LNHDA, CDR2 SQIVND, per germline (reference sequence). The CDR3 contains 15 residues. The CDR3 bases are TGTGCCAGTAGTATAGACCCCACTGGGGCCAACGTCCTGACTTTC. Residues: CASSIDPTGANVLTF. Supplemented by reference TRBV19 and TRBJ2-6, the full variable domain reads DGGITQSPKYLFRKEGQNVTLSCEQNLNHDAMYWYRQDPGQGLRLIYYSQIVNDFQKGDIAEGYSVSREKKESFPLTVTSAQKNPTAFYLCASSIDPTGANVLTFGAGSRLTVL.

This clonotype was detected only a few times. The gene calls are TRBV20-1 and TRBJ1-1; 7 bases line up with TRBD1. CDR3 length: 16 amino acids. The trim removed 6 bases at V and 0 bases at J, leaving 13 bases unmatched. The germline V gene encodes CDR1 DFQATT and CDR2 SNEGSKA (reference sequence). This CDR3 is CSAITGALRMNTEAFF. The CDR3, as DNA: TGCAGTGCCATCACAGGGGCCCTTAGGATGAACACTGAAGCTTTCTTT.

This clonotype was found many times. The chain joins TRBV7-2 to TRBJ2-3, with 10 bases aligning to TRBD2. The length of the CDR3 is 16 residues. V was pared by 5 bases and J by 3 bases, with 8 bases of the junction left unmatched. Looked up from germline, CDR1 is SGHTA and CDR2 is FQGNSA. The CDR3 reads CASSLKALAGTDTQYF. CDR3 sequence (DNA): TGTGCCAGCAGCCTCAAAGCACTAGCGGGGACAGATACGCAGTATTTT.

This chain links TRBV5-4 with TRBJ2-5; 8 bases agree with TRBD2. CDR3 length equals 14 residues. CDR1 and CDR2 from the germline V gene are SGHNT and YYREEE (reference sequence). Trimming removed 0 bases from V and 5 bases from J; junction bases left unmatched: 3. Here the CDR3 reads CASSLEGLGETQYF. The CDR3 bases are TGTGCCAGCAGCTTGGAGGGACTAGGGGAGACCCAGTACTTC.

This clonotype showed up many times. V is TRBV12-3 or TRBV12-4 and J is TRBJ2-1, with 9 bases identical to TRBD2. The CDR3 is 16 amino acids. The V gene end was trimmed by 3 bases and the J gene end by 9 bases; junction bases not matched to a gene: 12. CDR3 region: CASSFGFGGGAIEQFF. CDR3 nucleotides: TGTGCCAGCAGTTTTGGATTTGGCGGGGGGGCCATTGAGCAGTTCTTC.

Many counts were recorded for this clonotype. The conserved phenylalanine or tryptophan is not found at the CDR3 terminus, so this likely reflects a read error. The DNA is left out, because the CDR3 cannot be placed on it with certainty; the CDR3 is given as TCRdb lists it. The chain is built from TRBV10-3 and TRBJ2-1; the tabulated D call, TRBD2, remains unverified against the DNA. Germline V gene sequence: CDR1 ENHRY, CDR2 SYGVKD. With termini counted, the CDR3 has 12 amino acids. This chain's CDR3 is CAIRPTGGTSVV.

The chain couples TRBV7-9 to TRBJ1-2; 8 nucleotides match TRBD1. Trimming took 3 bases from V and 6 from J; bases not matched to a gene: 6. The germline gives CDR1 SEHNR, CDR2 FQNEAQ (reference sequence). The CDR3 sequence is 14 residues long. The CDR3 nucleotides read TGTGCCAGCAGCTTGGCAGGGGGCTCAGATGGCTACACCTTC. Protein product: CASSLAGGSDGYTF.

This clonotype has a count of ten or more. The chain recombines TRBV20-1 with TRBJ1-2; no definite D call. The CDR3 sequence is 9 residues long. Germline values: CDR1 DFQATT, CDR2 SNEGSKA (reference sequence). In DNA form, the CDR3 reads TGCGGACTTAACTATGGCTACACCTTC. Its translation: CGLNYGYTF.

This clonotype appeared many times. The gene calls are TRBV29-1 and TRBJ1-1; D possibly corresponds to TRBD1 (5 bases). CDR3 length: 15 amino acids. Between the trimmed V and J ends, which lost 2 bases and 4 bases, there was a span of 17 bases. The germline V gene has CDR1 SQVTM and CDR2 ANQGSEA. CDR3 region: CSVELLSGIGTEAFF. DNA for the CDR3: TGCAGCGTTGAACTCCTTTCAGGGATAGGCACTGAAGCTTTCTTT.

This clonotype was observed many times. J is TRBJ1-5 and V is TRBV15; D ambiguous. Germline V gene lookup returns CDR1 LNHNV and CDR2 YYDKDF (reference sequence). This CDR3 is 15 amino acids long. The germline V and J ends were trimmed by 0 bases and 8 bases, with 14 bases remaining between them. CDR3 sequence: CATSRDLRASEPQHF. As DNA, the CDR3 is TGTGCCACCAGCAGAGATCTAAGGGCCTCGGAGCCCCAGCATTTT.

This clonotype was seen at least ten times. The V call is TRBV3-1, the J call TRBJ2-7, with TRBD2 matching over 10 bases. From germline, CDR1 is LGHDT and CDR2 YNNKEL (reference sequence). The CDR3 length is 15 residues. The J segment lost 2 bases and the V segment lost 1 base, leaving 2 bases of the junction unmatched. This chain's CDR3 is CASSQGTSGTYEQYF. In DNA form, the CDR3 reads TGTGCCAGCAGCCAAGGGACTAGCGGAACCTACGAGCAGTACTTC.

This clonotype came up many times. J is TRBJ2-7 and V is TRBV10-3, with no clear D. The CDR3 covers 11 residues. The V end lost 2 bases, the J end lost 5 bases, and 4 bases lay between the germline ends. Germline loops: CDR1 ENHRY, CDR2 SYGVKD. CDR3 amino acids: CAISEHHEQYF. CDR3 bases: TGTGCCATCAGTGAGCACCACGAGCAGTACTTC.

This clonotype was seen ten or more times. The CDR3 DNA reads TGTGCCAGCAGCGTATTTGAAAACTATGGCTACACCTTC. Encoded protein: CASSVFENYGYTF. V gene TRBV9 combines with J gene TRBJ1-2; unclear D gene. The CDR3 spans 13 residues. V was pared by 1 base and J by 2 bases, with 6 bases between. Germline-derived CDR1 and CDR2 are SGDLS and YYNGEE. The whole variable domain, filled in from reference TRBV9 and TRBJ1-2, reads DSGVTQTPKHLITATGQRVTLRCSPRSGDLSVYWYQQSLDQGLQFLIQYYNGEERAKGNILERFSAQQFPDLHSELNLSSLELGDSALYFCASSVFENYGYTFGSGTRLTVV.

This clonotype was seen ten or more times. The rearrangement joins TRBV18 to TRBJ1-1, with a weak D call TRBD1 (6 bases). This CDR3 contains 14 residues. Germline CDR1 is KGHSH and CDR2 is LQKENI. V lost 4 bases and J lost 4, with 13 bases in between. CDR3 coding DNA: TGTGCCAGCTCACTGAACCGGGACACCACTGAAGCTTTCTTT. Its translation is CASSLNRDTTEAFF.

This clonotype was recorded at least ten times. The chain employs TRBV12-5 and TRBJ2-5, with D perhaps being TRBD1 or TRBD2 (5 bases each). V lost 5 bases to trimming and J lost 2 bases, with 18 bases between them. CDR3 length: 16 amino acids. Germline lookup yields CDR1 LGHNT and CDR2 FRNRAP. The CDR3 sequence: CASGPFQGDLQETQYF. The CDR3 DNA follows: TGTGCTAGTGGTCCCTTTCAAGGGGACCTACAAGAGACCCAGTACTTC. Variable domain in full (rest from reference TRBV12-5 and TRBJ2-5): DARVTQTPRHKVTEMGQEVTMRCQPILGHNTVFWYRQTMMQGLELLAYFRNRAPLDDSGMPKDRFSAEMPDATLATLKIQPSEPRDSAVYFCASGPFQGDLQETQYFGPGTRLLVL.

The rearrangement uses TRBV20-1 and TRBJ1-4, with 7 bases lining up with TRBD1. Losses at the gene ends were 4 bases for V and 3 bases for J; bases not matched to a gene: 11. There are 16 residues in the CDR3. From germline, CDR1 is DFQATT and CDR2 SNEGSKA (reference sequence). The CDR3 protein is CSANPLTGTANEKLFF. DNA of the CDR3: TGCAGTGCTAACCCACTGACCGGGACAGCTAATGAAAAACTGTTTTTT.

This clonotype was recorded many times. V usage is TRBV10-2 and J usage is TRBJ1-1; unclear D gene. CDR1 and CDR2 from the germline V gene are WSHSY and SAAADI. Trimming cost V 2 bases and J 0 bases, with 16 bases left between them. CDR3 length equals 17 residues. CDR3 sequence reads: CASSELTQPLVNTEAFF. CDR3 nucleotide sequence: TGCGCCAGCAGTGAGCTTACTCAACCCCTCGTGAACACTGAAGCTTTCTTT.

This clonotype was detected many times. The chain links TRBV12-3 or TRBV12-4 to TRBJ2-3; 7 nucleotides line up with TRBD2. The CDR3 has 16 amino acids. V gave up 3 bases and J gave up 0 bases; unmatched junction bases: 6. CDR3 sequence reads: CASSLDVAGSTDTQYF. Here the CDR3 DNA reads TGTGCCAGCAGTTTGGACGTAGCGGGTAGCACAGATACGCAGTATTTT.

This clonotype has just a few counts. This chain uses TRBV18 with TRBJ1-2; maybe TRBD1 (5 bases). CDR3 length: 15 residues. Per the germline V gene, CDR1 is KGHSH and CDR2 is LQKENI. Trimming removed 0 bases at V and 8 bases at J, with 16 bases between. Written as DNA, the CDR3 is TGTGCCAGCTCACCACCGGCAGGGTCTAGTCCCGGCTACACCTTC. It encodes CASSPPAGSSPGYTF.

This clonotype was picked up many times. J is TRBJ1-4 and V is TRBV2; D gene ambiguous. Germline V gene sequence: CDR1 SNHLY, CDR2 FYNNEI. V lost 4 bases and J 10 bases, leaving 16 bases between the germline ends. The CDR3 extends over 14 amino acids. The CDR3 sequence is CASSGAAPGVKLFF. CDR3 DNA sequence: TGTGCCAGCAGTGGAGCTGCACCGGGCGTAAAACTGTTTTTT.